The present T cell receptor (beta chain) was sequenced within a study of T cell responses to AZD1222 COVID-19 vaccine. Study-level results: As reported, nearly half of all spike-specific TCRs target variant regions that are unmutated.

Some clones are missing from TCRdb's copy, which holds only in-frame ones; the method was immunoSEQ multiplex PCR. The repertoire includes around 150,000 clones, approximately 90% of them detected once, and under 2.5% sits in the top ten. V lost 0 bases and J lost 5, with 23 bases in between. This CDR3 region has 18 residues. Germline values: CDR1 SGHKS, CDR2 YYEKEE (reference sequence). As to this clone: Its antigen is as yet unknown.

The J gene is TRBJ1-2, the V gene TRBV5-5, with a weak D call TRBD1 (5 bases). This TCR came from an adult in good health. Sequences were derived from peripheral blood, sampled on day 0 of AZD1222 vaccination. CDR3: CASSLEAEGAGGPYGYTF. DNA for the CDR3: TGTGCCAGCAGCTTGGAGGCAGAAGGTGCTGGGGGACCTTATGGCTACACCTTC.